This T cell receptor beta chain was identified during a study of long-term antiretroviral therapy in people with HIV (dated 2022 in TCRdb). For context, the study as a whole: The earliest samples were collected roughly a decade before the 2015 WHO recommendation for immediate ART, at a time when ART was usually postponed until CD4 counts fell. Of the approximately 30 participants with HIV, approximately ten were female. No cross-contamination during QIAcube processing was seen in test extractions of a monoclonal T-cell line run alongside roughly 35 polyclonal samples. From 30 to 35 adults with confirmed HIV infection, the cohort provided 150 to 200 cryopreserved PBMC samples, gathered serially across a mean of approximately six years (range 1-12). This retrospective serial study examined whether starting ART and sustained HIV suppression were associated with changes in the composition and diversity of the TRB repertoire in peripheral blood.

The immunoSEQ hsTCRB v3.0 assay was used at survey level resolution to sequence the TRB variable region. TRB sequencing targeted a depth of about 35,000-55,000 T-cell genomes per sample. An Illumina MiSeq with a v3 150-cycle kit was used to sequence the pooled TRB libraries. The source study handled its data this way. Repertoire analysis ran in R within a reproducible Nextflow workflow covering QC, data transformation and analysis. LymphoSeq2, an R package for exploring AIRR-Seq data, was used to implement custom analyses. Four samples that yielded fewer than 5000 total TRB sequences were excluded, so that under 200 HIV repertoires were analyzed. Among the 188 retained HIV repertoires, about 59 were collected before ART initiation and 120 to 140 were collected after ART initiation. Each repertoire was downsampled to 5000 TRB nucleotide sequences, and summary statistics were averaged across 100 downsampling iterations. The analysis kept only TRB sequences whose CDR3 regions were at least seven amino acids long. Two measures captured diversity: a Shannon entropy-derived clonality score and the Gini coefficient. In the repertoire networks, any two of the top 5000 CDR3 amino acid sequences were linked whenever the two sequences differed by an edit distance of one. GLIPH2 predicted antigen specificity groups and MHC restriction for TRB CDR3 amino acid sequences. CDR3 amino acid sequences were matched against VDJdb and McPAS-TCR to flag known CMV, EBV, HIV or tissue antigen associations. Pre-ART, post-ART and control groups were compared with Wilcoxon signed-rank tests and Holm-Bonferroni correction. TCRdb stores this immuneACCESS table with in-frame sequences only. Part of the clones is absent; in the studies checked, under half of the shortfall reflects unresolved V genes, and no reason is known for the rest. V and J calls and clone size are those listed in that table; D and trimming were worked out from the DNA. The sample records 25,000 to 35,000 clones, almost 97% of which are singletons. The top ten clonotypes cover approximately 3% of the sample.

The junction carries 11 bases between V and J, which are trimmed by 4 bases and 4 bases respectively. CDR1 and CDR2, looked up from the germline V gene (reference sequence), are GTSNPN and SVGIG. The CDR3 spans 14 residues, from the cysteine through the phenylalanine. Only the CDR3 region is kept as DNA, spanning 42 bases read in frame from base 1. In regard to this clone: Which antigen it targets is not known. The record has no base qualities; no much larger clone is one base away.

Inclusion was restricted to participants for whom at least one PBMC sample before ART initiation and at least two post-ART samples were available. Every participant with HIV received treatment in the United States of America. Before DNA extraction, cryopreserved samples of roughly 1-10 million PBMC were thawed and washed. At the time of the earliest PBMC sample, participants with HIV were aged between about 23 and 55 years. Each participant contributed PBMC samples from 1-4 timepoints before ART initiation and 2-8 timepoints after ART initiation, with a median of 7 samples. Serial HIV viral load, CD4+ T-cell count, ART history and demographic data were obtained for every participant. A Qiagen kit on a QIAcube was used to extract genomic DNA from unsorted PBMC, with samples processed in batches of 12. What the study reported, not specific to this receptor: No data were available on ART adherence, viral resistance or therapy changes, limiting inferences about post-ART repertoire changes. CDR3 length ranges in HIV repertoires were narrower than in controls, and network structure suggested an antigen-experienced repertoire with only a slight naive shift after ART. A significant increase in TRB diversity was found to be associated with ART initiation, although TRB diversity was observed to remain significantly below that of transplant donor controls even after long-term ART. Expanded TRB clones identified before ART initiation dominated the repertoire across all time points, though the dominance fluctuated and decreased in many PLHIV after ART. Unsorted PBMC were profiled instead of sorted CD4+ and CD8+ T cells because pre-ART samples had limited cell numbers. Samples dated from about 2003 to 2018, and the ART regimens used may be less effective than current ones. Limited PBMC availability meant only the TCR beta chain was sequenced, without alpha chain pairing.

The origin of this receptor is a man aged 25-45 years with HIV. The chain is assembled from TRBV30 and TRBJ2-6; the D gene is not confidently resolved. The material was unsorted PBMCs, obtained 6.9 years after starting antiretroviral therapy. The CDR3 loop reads CAWKRLPGANVLTF. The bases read TGTGCCTGGAAGAGGCTCCCAGGGGCCAACGTCCTGACTTTC.